This T cell receptor beta chain was recorded in a study of blood T cell repertoires in COVID-19. Authors' analysis steps: Reference gene primers were amplified, and this amplification served to estimate nucleated cell counts. Profiling relied on immunoSEQ multiplex PCR, and the TCRdb table lists in-frame clones only, not all of them. That table furnishes V, J and clone size, whereas the DNA furnished D and trimming. The table has roughly 26,000 clones, roughly 70% seen once; the top ten hold 6% to 8%. The CDR3 length is 16 residues. V shed 4 bases, J shed 5 bases, and the junction held 11 bases outside the gene matches. Germline V CDR1 and CDR2: MDHEN, SYDVKM.

The sample was peripheral blood. This TCR was sampled from a man in his fifties or sixties with active or convalescent COVID-19. V and J are TRBV28 and TRBJ1-1; 9 nucleotides match TRBD1. Here the CDR3 DNA reads TGTGCCAGCAGTTATCCACCGGGACAGGGTATAACTGAAGCTTTCTTT. This codes for CASSYPPGQGITEAFF.